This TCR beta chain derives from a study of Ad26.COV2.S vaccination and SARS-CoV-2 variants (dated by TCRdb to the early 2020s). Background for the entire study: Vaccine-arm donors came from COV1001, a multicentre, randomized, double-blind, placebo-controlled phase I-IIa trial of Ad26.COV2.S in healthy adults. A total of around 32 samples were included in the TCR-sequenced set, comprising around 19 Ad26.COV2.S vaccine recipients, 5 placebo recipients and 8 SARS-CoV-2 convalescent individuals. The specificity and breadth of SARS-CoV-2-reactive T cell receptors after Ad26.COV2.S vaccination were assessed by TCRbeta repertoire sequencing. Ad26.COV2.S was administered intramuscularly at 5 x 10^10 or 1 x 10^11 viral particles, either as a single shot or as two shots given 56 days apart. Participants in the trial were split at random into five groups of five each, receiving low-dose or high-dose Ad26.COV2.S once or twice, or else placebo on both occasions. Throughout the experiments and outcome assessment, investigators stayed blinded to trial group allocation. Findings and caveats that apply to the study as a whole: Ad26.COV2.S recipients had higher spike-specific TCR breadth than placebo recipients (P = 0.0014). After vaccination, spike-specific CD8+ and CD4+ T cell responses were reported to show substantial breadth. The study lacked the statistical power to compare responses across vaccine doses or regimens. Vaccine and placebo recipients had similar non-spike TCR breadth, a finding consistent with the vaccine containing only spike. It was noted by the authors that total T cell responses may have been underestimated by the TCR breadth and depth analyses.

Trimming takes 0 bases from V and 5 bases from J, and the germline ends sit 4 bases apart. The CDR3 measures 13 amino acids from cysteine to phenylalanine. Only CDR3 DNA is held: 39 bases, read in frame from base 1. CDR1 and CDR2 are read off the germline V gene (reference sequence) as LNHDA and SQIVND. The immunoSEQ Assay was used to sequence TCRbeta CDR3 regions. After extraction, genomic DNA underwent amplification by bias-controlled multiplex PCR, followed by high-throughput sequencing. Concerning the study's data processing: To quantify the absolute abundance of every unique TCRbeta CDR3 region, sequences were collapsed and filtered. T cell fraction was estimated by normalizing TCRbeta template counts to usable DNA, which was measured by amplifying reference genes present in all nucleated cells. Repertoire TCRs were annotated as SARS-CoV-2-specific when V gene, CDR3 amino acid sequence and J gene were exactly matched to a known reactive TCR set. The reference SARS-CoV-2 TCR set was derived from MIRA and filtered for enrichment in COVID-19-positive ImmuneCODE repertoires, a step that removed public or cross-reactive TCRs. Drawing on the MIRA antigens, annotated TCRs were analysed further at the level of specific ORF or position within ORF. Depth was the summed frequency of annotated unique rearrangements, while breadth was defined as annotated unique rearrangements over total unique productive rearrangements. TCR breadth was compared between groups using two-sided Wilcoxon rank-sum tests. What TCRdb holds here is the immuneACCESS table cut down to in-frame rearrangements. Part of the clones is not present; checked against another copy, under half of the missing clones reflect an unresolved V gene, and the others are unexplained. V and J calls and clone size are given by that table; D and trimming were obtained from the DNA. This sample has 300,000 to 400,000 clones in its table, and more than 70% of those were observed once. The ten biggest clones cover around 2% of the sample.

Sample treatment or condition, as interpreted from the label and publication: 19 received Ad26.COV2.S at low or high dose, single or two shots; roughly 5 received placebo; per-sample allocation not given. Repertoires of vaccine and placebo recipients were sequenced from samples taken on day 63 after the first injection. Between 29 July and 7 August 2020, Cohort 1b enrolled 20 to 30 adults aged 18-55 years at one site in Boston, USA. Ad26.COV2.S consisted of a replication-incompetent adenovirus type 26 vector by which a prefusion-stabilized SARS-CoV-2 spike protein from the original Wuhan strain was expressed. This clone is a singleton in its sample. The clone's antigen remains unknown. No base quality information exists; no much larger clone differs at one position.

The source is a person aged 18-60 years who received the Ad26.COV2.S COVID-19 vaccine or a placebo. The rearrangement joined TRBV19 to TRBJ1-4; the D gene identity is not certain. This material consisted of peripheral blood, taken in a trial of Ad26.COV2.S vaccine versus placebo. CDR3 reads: CASSIDRNEKLFF. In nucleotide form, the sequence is TGTGCCAGTAGTATAGATCGGAATGAAAAACTGTTTTTT. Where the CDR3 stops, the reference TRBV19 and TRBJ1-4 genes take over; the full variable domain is DGGITQSPKYLFRKEGQNVTLSCEQNLNHDAMYWYRQDPGQGLRLIYYSQIVNDFQKGDIAEGYSVSREKKESFPLTVTSAQKNPTAFYLCASSIDRNEKLFFGSGTQLSVL.